This entry lists 14 T cell receptor beta chains sequenced from one sample in a study of blood T cell repertoires in COVID-19. Clones were read by immunoSEQ multiplex PCR, and TCRdb kept only the in-frame ones, dropping some. The profile covers approximately 50,000 clones, with 90% appearing a single time and roughly 6.4% taken by the ten largest. Sample: peripheral blood. All receptors derive from a middle-aged man with acute or convalescent COVID-19.

V gene TRBV10-2 combines with J gene TRBJ1-5; TRBD1 might be the D (6 bases). From germline, CDR1 is WSHSY and CDR2 SAAADI. This CDR3 spans 14 amino acids. V was cut by 7 bases and J by 1 base, with 11 bases left in between. CDR3 coding DNA: TGCGCCAGCAATAATGGACAGAGCAATCAGCCCCAGCATTTT. This codes for CASNNGQSNQPQHF.

A word on this clone: Additional DNA sequences in this sample encode the identical CDR3. The rearrangement joins TRBV5-1 to TRBJ1-1; D remains unclear. V was shortened by 0 bases and J by 4 bases, with 7 bases between the two germline ends. This CDR3 has 13 residues. CDR1 and CDR2 from the germline V gene are SGHRS and YFSETQ. For the CDR3, the DNA is TGCGCCAGCAGCTTGGGGGCGGGCACTGAAGCTTTCTTT. Encoded protein: CASSLGAGTEAFF.

The V gene is TRBV27, the J gene TRBJ1-1; D is perhaps TRBD1 (5 bases). Germline CDR1 and CDR2: MNHEY and SMNVEV (reference sequence). The V end was cut by 5 bases, the J end by 2 bases, with 15 bases between. This CDR3 region has 15 residues. This CDR3 is CASSQFQDINTEAFF. The DNA of the CDR3 is TGTGCCAGCAGTCAATTCCAGGACATCAACACTGAAGCTTTCTTT.

The chain joins TRBV7-2 to TRBJ1-1; the D is unclear. The ends were cut back, 4 bases at V and 6 bases at J, with 18 bases in the middle. CDR3 length: 15 residues. The germline CDR1 and CDR2 sequences are SGHTA and FQGNSA. The CDR3 here is CASSWATTAGAEAFF. The CDR3 DNA sequence: TGTGCCAGCAGCTGGGCAACAACCGCCGGGGCTGAAGCTTTCTTT.

The chain links TRBV10-3 to TRBJ1-5; TRBD1 might be the D (5 bases). Trimming shortened V by 6 bases and J by 0 bases, and 12 bases separated the two germline ends. Per the germline V gene, CDR1 is ENHRY and CDR2 is SYGVKD. The length of the CDR3 is 15 residues. The CDR3 protein is CAIRPDTSSNQPQHF. The CDR3 DNA reads as TGTGCCATCAGGCCGGACACCAGTAGCAATCAGCCCCAGCATTTT.

V gene TRBV5-1 combines with J gene TRBJ1-2; 7 bases are a match to TRBD1. CDR1 is SGHRS and CDR2 is YFSETQ in the germline V gene. The CDR3 has 14 amino acids. The V gene end was trimmed by 4 bases and the J gene end by 3 bases; junction bases not matched to a gene: 6. CDR3 bases: TGCGCCAGCAGCAACGGACAGGACCACTATGGCTACACCTTC. Translating it yields CASSNGQDHYGYTF.

This clone was seen once. The CDR3 DNA reads as TGTGCCAGCTCACTAGGGACAGGACTTTATGGCTACACCTTC. Translating it yields CASSLGTGLYGYTF. The rearrangement uses TRBV18 and TRBJ1-2; TRBD1 agrees at 8 bases. CDR3 size: 14 residues. Germline trimming cut 4 bases from V and 5 bases from J; bases unmatched to any gene: 6. Looked up from germline, CDR1 is KGHSH and CDR2 is LQKENI. The whole variable domain, remainder taken from reference TRBV18 and TRBJ1-2, is NAGVMQNPRHLVRRRGQEARLRCSPMKGHSHVYWYRQLPEEGLKFMVYLQKENIIDESGMPKERFSAEFPKEGPSILRIQQVVRGDSAAYFCASSLGTGLYGYTFGSGTRLTVV.

The chain carries TRBV15 and TRBJ2-7; 11 bases are a match to TRBD2. V shed 0 bases and J 3 bases; nucleotides not matched to a gene: 4. CDR3 length equals 16 residues. Per the germline V gene, CDR1 is LNHNV and CDR2 is YYDKDF (reference sequence). CDR3 protein: CATSRDLLAGDYEQYF. The CDR3 nucleotides read TGTGCCACCAGCAGAGATCTACTAGCGGGAGACTACGAGCAGTACTTC.

The CDR3 reads CASSKGQGNGNTIYF. For the CDR3, the DNA is TGTGCCAGCAGCAAGGGACAGGGTAACGGAAACACCATATATTTT. V gene TRBV7-6 combines with J gene TRBJ1-3; 9 bases fit TRBD1. After removal of 5 bases from V and 4 bases from J, the junction contained 6 bases not matched to a gene. Germline CDR1 reads SGHVS; CDR2 reads FNYEAQ. This CDR3 region has 15 residues.

The gene calls are TRBV7-2 and TRBJ1-5; 8 bases are shared with TRBD1. Trimming at V came to 1 base and at J to 4 bases, leaving 0 bases not matched to a gene. The length of the CDR3 is 14 residues. Germline lookup yields CDR1 SGHTA and CDR2 FQGNSA. CDR3 residues: CASSLGTGNQPQHF. CDR3 in DNA: TGTGCCAGCAGCTTAGGGACAGGGAATCAGCCCCAGCATTTT.

The chain uses TRBV7-9 and TRBJ2-7; 14 bases line up with TRBD2. Germline CDR1 is SEHNR and CDR2 is FQNEAQ (reference sequence). The J segment lost 1 base and the V segment lost 0 bases, leaving 8 bases of the junction unmatched. The CDR3 totals 19 residues. The CDR3 spells CASSLAPSTSGRVSYEQYF. The CDR3 DNA follows: TGTGCCAGCAGCTTAGCGCCCTCGACTAGCGGGAGGGTTTCCTACGAGCAGTACTTC.

The rearrangement joins TRBV7-9 to TRBJ2-1; D is possibly TRBD1 (6 bases). Between the trimmed V and J ends, which lost 3 bases and 2 bases, there was a span of 8 bases. Germline V gene data show CDR1 as SEHNR and CDR2 as FQNEAQ (reference sequence). The CDR3 spans 14 residues. The CDR3 bases are TGTGCCAGCAGCTTGAGGACAGCCTACAATGAGCAGTTCTTC. Residues: CASSLRTAYNEQFF.

The rearrangement joins TRBV12-3 or TRBV12-4 to TRBJ2-7, with D uncertain. V lost 6 bases, J lost 6 bases, and 9 bases lay in between. CDR3 length equals 11 residues. The CDR3 nucleotides are TGTGCCAGCAGGGCACGATTCGAGCAGTACTTC. Amino acids: CASRARFEQYF.

CDR3 protein: CATSDSSYEQYF. For the CDR3, the DNA is TGTGCCACCAGTGATTCGAGCTACGAGCAGTACTTC. This rearrangement joins TRBV24-1 to TRBJ2-7; D uncertain. CDR3 length: 12 residues. Trimming removed 2 bases at V and 3 bases at J, with 4 bases between. Germline assignment: CDR1 KGHDR and CDR2 SFDVKD.